This T cell receptor (beta chain) was obtained from a study of blood T cell repertoires in COVID-19. Background on the study: COVID-19 samples, acute and convalescent, were from the United States, Italy and Spain. The analysed material was cDNA or gDNA that came from T cells, B-cell-depleted T cells, or PBMCs.

The CDR3 runs to 14 residues. Deletions cut 4 bases from V and 0 bases from J, with 10 bases between. Germline V gene lookup returns CDR1 SGDLS and CDR2 YYNGEE. As originally analysed: Amplification of reference gene primers provided the estimated nucleated cell counts. Assay: immunoSEQ multiplex PCR; the TCRdb copy retains only in-frame clones and omits some. The V and J calls and clone size were taken over from that table, and D and trimming were inferred from the DNA. Of a few hundred thousand clones in the sample, more than 70% were seen once. The chain employs TRBV9 and TRBJ1-1; unclear D gene. The clonotype comes from a woman aged 45-59 years with acute or convalescent COVID-19. Sequenced sample: peripheral blood. The CDR3 loop reads CASSSGNMNTEAFF. CDR3 in DNA: TGTGCCAGCAGCTCGGGTAACATGAACACTGAAGCTTTCTTT.